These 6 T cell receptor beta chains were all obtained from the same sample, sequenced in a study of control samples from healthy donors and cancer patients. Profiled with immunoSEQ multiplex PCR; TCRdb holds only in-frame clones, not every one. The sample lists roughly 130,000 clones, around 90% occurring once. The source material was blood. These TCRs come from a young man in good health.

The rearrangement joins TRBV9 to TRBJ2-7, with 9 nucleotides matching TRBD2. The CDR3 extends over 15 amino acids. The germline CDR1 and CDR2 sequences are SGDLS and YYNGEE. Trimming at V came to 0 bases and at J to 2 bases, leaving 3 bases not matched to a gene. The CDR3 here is CASSVASGEAYEQYF. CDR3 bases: TGTGCCAGCAGCGTAGCTAGCGGGGAAGCCTACGAGCAGTACTTC. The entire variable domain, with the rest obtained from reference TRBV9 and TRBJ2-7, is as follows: DSGVTQTPKHLITATGQRVTLRCSPRSGDLSVYWYQQSLDQGLQFLIQYYNGEERAKGNILERFSAQQFPDLHSELNLSSLELGDSALYFCASSVASGEAYEQYFGPGTRLTVT.

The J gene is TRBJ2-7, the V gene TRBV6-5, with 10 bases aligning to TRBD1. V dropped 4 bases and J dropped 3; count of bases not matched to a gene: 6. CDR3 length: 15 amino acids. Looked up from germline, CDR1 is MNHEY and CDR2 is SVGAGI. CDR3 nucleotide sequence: TGTGCCAGCAGTTCACCTGGACAGGGGGTCTACGAGCAGTACGTC. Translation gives CASSSPGQGVYEQYV.

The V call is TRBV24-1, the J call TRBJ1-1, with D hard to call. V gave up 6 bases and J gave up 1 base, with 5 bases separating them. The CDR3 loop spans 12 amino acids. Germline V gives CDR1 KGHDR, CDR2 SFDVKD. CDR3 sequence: CATSLGNTEAFF. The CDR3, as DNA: TGTGCCACCAGTCTAGGGAACACTGAAGCTTTCTTT.

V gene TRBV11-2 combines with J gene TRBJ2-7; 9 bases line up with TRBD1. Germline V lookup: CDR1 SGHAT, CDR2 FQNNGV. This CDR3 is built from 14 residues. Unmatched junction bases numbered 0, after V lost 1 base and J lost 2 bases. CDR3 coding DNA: TGTGCCAGCAGCTTAGGACAGGGGGCCTACGAGCAGTACGTC. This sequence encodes CASSLGQGAYEQYV.

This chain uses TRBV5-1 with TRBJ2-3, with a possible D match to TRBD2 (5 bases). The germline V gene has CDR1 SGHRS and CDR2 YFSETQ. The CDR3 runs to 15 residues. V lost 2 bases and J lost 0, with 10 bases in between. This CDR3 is CASSLQRRSTDTQYF. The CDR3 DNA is TGCGCCAGCAGCTTACAGCGGAGAAGCACAGATACGCAGTATTTT. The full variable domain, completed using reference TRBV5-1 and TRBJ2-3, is KAGVTQTPRYLIKTRGQQVTLSCSPISGHRSVSWYQQTPGQGLQFLFEYFSETQRNKGNFPGRFSGRQFSNSRSEMNVSTLELGDSALYLCASSLQRRSTDTQYFGPGTRLTVL.

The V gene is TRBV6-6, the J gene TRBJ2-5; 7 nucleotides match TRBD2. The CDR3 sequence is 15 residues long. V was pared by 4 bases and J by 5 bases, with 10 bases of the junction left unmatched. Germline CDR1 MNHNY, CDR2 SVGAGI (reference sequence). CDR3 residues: CASSSNEGGFETQYF. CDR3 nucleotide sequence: TGTGCCAGCAGTTCCAACGAGGGAGGGTTCGAGACCCAGTACTTC.